The rows below give T cell receptor beta chains drawn from one sample of a study of blood T cell repertoires in COVID-19. Generated by immunoSEQ multiplex PCR, the TCRdb table keeps only in-frame clones and is missing some. The data contain around 49,000 clones, 70% to 80% of them seen just once; the ten biggest clones take up under 6.5%. Sequences were obtained from PBMCs or T cells enriched from blood (not recorded which). These receptors all stem from a woman between 45 and 65 years old with acute COVID-19. Each CDR3 is given with its conserved first and last residue. The D gene is left open where the match is weak. Clone size appears in some rows only: once, few, many, or a class for an expanded clone.

>TRBV30|TRBJ1-4|TRBD1|-
TGTGCCTGGAGTCTTGGGACAGGGAATGAAAAACTGTTTTTT
CAWSLGTGNEKLFF
>TRBV2|TRBJ1-5|-|-
TGTGCCAGCCCGAGAGGGGGTGATCAGCCCCAGCATTTT
CASPRGGDQPQHF
>TRBV5-6|TRBJ2-3|TRBD1|-
TGTGCCAGCAGCCCACGACAGGGTACGGCGGAAGATACGCAGTATTTT
CASSPRQGTAEDTQYF
>TRBV15|TRBJ2-1|-|-
TGTGCCACCAGCAGAGGGGCGTGGACAAGCCCTACGAATGAGCAGTTCTTC
CATSRGAWTSPTNEQFF
>TRBV3-1/TRBV3-2|TRBJ1-1|-|once
TGTGCCAGCAGCCTGGGGGGGGTGAACACTGAAGCTTTCTTT
CASSLGGVNTEAFF
>TRBV13|TRBJ2-5|-|-
TGTGCCAGCAGCCGAGTCCAAGAGACCCAGTACTTC
CASSRVQETQYF
>TRBV6-1|TRBJ1-4|-|-
TGTGCCAGCAGTGAGGGGGGAGGGGGTGAAAAACTGTTTTTT
CASSEGGGGEKLFF
>TRBV19|TRBJ1-5|TRBD1|-
TGTGCCAGTAGCAACCCCGGGACAGGGCGCGGTAGCAATCAGCCCCAGCATTTT
CASSNPGTGRGSNQPQHF
>TRBV2|TRBJ1-6|-|-
TGTGCCAGCAGCCCGGGACATTATAATTCACCCCTCCACTTT
CASSPGHYNSPLHF
>TRBV6-1|TRBJ1-5|-|-
TGTGCCAGCAGTGAATTCCCGGGACAATATAGCAATCAGCCCCAGCATTTT
CASSEFPGQYSNQPQHF
>TRBV7-3|TRBJ2-3|-|-
TGTGCCAGCAGCTTAAAGGGAGTCCAGCGGTTCACAGATACGCAGTATTTT
CASSLKGVQRFTDTQYF
>TRBV5-1|TRBJ2-3|TRBD1|few
TGCGCCAGCAGTCCGGACAGGGGGCGAACAGATACGCAGTATTTT
CASSPDRGRTDTQYF
>TRBV3-1/TRBV3-2|TRBJ1-2|TRBD1|-
TGTGCCAGCAGCCCCGGGACAGCCTATGGCTACACCTTC
CASSPGTAYGYTF
>TRBV4-2|TRBJ2-7|-|-
TGTGCCAGCAGCCAAGATCTAGCGAAGAACGAGCAGTACTTC
CASSQDLAKNEQYF
>TRBV28|TRBJ1-5|-|-
TGTGCCAGCATCAGGAATAGCAATCAGCCCCAGCATTTT
CASIRNSNQPQHF
>TRBV5-1|TRBJ2-2|-|-
TGCGCCAGCAGCTTGGGAGTAGCGCCCACCGGGGAGCTGTTTTTT
CASSLGVAPTGELFF
>TRBV7-8|TRBJ2-3|TRBD2|-
TGTGCCAGCAGCTCCCTAGCGGGGGGTATAGATACGCAGTATTTT
CASSSLAGGIDTQYF
>TRBV6-2/TRBV6-3|TRBJ1-1|-|-
TGTGCCAGCAGTCCACGACAGCCCATGAACACTGAAGCTTTCTTT
CASSPRQPMNTEAFF
>TRBV15|TRBJ2-3|TRBD1|once
TGTGCCACCAGTAGGGACAGGGGGCCGACAGATACGCAGTATTTT
CATSRDRGPTDTQYF
>TRBV10-1|TRBJ2-7|TRBD2|-
TGCGCCAGCAGTGAGTCAGGAGCGGGGGGCCCCTACGAGCAGTACTTC
CASSESGAGGPYEQYF
>TRBV7-9|TRBJ1-2|-|few
TGTGCCAGCAGCTTGGGCGACTATGGCTACACCTTC
CASSLGDYGYTF
>TRBV18|TRBJ1-1|TRBD1|-
TGTGCCAGCTCACCGGGACAGGGAGCGAACACTGAAGCTTTCTTT
CASSPGQGANTEAFF
>TRBV7-8|TRBJ1-2|-|-
TGTGCCAGCAGCTTCCTGGGGCAGGTCGAGGGCTACACCTTC
CASSFLGQVEGYTF
>TRBV15|TRBJ1-4|-|-
TGTGCCACCAGCAGAGATCTAAGGGACTCCAATGAAAAACTGTTTTTT
CATSRDLRDSNEKLFF
>TRBV15|TRBJ2-7|TRBD1|-
TGTGCCACCAGCAAAACGGGACAGGGTCTCTACGAGCAGTACTTC
CATSKTGQGLYEQYF
>TRBV11-2|TRBJ1-5|TRBD1|-
TGTGCCAGCAGCTTGACAGGGGTGGGTCAGCCCCAGCATTTT
CASSLTGVGQPQHF
>TRBV10-2|TRBJ1-5|TRBD1|-
TGCGCCAGCAGGGATGGACAGGGGAGGAATCAGCCCCAGCATTTT
CASRDGQGRNQPQHF
>TRBV6-2/TRBV6-3|TRBJ1-1|-|few
TGTGCCAGCAGTTACCCCGGGTCCTTCAACACTGAAGCTTTCTTT
CASSYPGSFNTEAFF
>TRBV3-1/TRBV3-2|TRBJ2-7|TRBD2|few
TGTGCCAGCAGCCAAACCTATAGCGGGGCCCTCTCCTACGAGCAGTACTTC
CASSQTYSGALSYEQYF
>TRBV5-4|TRBJ1-2|-|-
TGTGCCAGCAGCGCGGGCGGCGGTGAAGGCTACACCTTC
CASSAGGGEGYTF
>TRBV27|TRBJ2-1|-|-
TGTGCCAGCAGTTTATCCATCTCCTACAATGAGCAGTTCTTC
CASSLSISYNEQFF
>TRBV6-2/TRBV6-3|TRBJ2-4|-|-
TGTGCCAGCAGTTACTCGGACAGCAAAAACATTCAGTACTTC
CASSYSDSKNIQYF
>TRBV7-9|TRBJ2-7|TRBD2|-
TGTGCCAGCAGCCCCTTACAAGCGGGGTTTTACGAGCAGTACTTC
CASSPLQAGFYEQYF
>TRBV19|TRBJ1-1|TRBD1|-
TGTGCCAGTAGTATGCGGAACTACAGGGGCCCTCTCTTCACCGAAGCTTTCTTT
CASSMRNYRGPLFTEAFF
>TRBV24-1|TRBJ2-1|-|-
TGTGCCACCAGTGACCCTTGGGGAGGTGAGCAGTTCTTC
CATSDPWGGEQFF
>TRBV5-1|TRBJ2-5|TRBD2|-
TGCGCCAGCAGCTCGGGAGGGACTAGCGGGGGGGCCAGGCGAGAGACCCAGTACTTC
CASSSGGTSGGARRETQYF
>TRBV4-2|TRBJ2-7|TRBD1|-
TGTGCCAGCAGCCCGCAGACAGGGGAGGTTGGTGACGAGCAGTACTTC
CASSPQTGEVGDEQYF
>TRBV6-4|TRBJ2-1|-|once
TGTGCCAGCAGTGACTCGATAGGGGTCAATGAGCAGTTCTTC
CASSDSIGVNEQFF
>TRBV7-8|TRBJ1-2|TRBD1|-
TGTGCCAGCAGCTTAGGGACAGGGAACGGCTACACCTTC
CASSLGTGNGYTF
>TRBV29-1|TRBJ2-3|-|-
TGCAGCGTTGAAGCTAGGGGAGGGGGTACGCAGTATTTT
CSVEARGGGTQYF
>TRBV28|TRBJ1-5|-|-
TGTGCCAGCATTGCGGGGGAGTTCAAGCAGCCCCAGCATTTT
CASIAGEFKQPQHF
>TRBV27|TRBJ1-6|-|few
TGTGCCAGCAGTTTAGGAGGGTACGGTAATTCACCCCTCCACTTT
CASSLGGYGNSPLHF
>TRBV7-9|TRBJ1-1|-|-
TGTGCCAGCAGCTCTGGTTGGCAGTACACTGAAGCTTTCTTT
CASSSGWQYTEAFF
>TRBV18|TRBJ1-6|-|-
TGTGCCAGCTCACCTTTTACAGGGTCAAATTCACCCCTCCACTTT
CASSPFTGSNSPLHF
>TRBV7-9|TRBJ1-5|-|-
TGTGCCAGCAGCTTAGAGGGCCCGGGGAGGCCCCAGCATTTT
CASSLEGPGRPQHF
>TRBV9|TRBJ1-2|-|-
TGTGCCAGCAGCGTACTTGGGACACTACATGGCTACACCTTC
CASSVLGTLHGYTF
>TRBV2|TRBJ2-7|TRBD1|-
TGTGCCAGCAGCGTTCCGGGACAGGGGGGGGACGAGCAGTACTTC
CASSVPGQGGDEQYF
>TRBV7-8|TRBJ1-3|-|-
TGTGCCAGCAGCCCTGACAGGTCTGGAAACACCATATATTTT
CASSPDRSGNTIYF
>TRBV19|TRBJ2-1|-|-
TGTGCCAGTACGGCGGGGAGTACTTCCTACAATGAGCAGTTCTTC
CASTAGSTSYNEQFF
>TRBV3-1/TRBV3-2|TRBJ2-5|TRBD2|-
TGTGCCAGCAGCCAGAAGCGGGGGGCCATTGAGACCCAGTACTTC
CASSQKRGAIETQYF
>TRBV14|TRBJ1-1|-|-
TGTGCCAGCAGCCAAGGAACAGCTCGTGAAGCTTTCTTT
CASSQGTAREAFF
>TRBV28|TRBJ1-6|TRBD1|-
TGTGCCAGCAGTGAGGGACAGGGGAATTCACCCCTCCACTTT
CASSEGQGNSPLHF
>TRBV5-6|TRBJ2-5|-|once
TGTGCCAGCAGCGGCGCCCCAGGCCCCCAAGAGACCCAGTACTTC
CASSGAPGPQETQYF
>TRBV20-1|TRBJ2-1|TRBD2|once
TGCAGTGGGACTAGCGGCGGGGAGCAGTTCTTC
CSGTSGGEQFF
>TRBV5-1|TRBJ1-4|TRBD1|-
TGCGCCAGCAGCCCCGGGGCCAGGGGGGCTAATGAAAAACTGTTTTTT
CASSPGARGANEKLFF